This entry features one TCR beta chain sequence. Its antigen is undetermined. This record belongs to a study of T cells in tumors after PD-1 blockade. On the study more broadly: A subset received ongoing vismodegib 150 mg daily alongside anti-PD-1 therapy. Findings and caveats of the study: Clonal replacement appeared only between pre- and post-treatment samples. In squamous cell carcinoma, about 50% of expanded exhausted clones were novel versus more than 25% of other expanded CD8+ clones.

Either cemiplimab 350 mg every 2 weeks or pembrolizumab 200 mg every 3 weeks was given. Generated by immunoSEQ multiplex PCR, the TCRdb table keeps only in-frame clones and is missing some. The data contain approximately 3,800 clones, 62% of them singletons. The sample here was tumor tissue, taken after anti-PD-1 treatment. This clonotype was sampled from a human donor with cutaneous squamous cell carcinoma.

Written as DNA, the CDR3 is TGCAGTGCTACCAGACAGTATGGCTACACCTTC. Translation: CSATRQYGYTF. The chain links TRBV20-1 to TRBJ1-2; D is perhaps TRBD1 (5 bases). The CDR3 consists of 11 residues. V was trimmed by 4 bases and J by 5 bases, leaving 8 bases between them. Germline CDR1 and CDR2: DFQATT and SNEGSKA (reference sequence).